This passage covers 9 T cell receptor beta chains from one sample sequenced in a study of blood T cell repertoires in COVID-19. The data were produced by immunoSEQ multiplex PCR, yet TCRdb's version contains in-frame clones alone and is incomplete. The sample includes a few hundred thousand clones, 80% to 90% of them seen just once. The material sequenced was PBMCs or T cells enriched from blood (not recorded which). The receptors were gathered from a young man who had recovered from COVID-19.

To note about this clone: One end of the junction is discordant with germline, which a read error may explain. This chain uses TRBV15 with TRBJ2-5; 7 nucleotides agree with TRBD1. Germline loops: CDR1 LNHNV, CDR2 YYDKDF (reference sequence). The CDR3 has 13 residues. The CDR3 sequence is CATSRTRQGQRNF. The CDR3 DNA follows: TGTGCCACCAGCAGAACGCGCCAGGGACAGAGAAACTTC.

The chain recombines TRBV5-8 with TRBJ2-3, with TRBD1 identical over 10 bases. Germline lookup yields CDR1 SGHTS and CDR2 YDEGEE. This CDR3 spans 16 amino acids. V lost 4 bases and J lost 2; bases outside the gene matches: 7. The DNA of the CDR3 is TGTGCCAGCAGCCTAGGACAGGGGGGATCCACAGATACGCAGTATTTT. Protein: CASSLGQGGSTDTQYF.

The J gene is TRBJ1-3, the V gene TRBV19; D gene ambiguous. Deletions cut 6 bases from V and 4 bases from J, with 13 bases between. This CDR3 contains 14 residues. CDR1 and CDR2 (germline): LNHDA, SQIVND (reference sequence). The CDR3 loop reads CASSYSAGGNTIYF. The CDR3 nucleotides are TGTGCCAGTAGCTACTCGGCGGGAGGAAACACCATATATTTT. Full variable domain (remainder filled in from reference TRBV19 and TRBJ1-3): DGGITQSPKYLFRKEGQNVTLSCEQNLNHDAMYWYRQDPGQGLRLIYYSQIVNDFQKGDIAEGYSVSREKKESFPLTVTSAQKNPTAFYLCASSYSAGGNTIYFGEGSWLTVV.

The chain combines TRBV7-2 with TRBJ2-7; 15 bases map to TRBD2. V was clipped by 4 bases and J by 3 bases; unmatched bases: 4. Germline V gene data show CDR1 as SGHTA and CDR2 as FQGNSA. CDR3 length: 16 residues. In DNA form, the CDR3 reads TGTGCCAGCAGCTGGTTGGGACTAGCGGGGGGCTACGAGCAGTACTTC. This gives the protein CASSWLGLAGGYEQYF.

The chain combines TRBV5-6 with TRBJ1-5; 7 bases map to TRBD1. Germline-derived CDR1 and CDR2 are SGHDT and YYEEEE. This CDR3 has 14 amino acids. The trim removed 1 base at V and 5 bases at J, leaving 3 bases unmatched. CDR3 coding DNA: TGTGCCAGCAGCTTGAGGGGGCCGGATCAGCCCCAGCATTTT. Protein: CASSLRGPDQPQHF.

V is TRBV3-1 (or the pseudogene TRBV3-2) and J is TRBJ1-1; tentative D call: TRBD1 (6 bases). CDR1 is LGHDT and CDR2 is YNNKEL in the germline V gene (reference sequence). V lost 2 bases to trimming and J lost 13 bases, with 17 bases between them. This CDR3 spans 13 amino acids. CDR3: CASSQLPRDTVFF. In DNA, the CDR3 is TGTGCCAGCAGCCAACTCCCCCGGGACACAGTTTTCTTT.

The rearrangement links TRBV28 to TRBJ1-5; 7 bases are shared with TRBD1. With 6 bases clipped from V and 7 bases from J, the junction kept 3 bases outside the gene matches. The CDR3 has 12 amino acids. Germline CDR1 and CDR2: MDHEN and SYDVKM. CDR3 residues: CASRTGNQPQHF. DNA of the CDR3: TGTGCCAGCAGGACAGGGAACCAGCCCCAGCATTTT.

The chain couples TRBV5-1 to TRBJ1-6; 7 nucleotides agree with TRBD1. V was pared by 1 base and J by 8 bases, with 9 bases of the junction left unmatched. Per the germline V gene, CDR1 is SGHRS and CDR2 is YFSETQ. The CDR3 contains 16 residues. The CDR3: CASSLYTQGPHSPLHF. The CDR3 DNA follows: TGCGCCAGCAGCTTGTACACACAGGGGCCCCATTCACCCCTCCACTTT.

The chain uses TRBV10-3 and TRBJ2-1; TRBD2 agrees at 7 bases. CDR1 is ENHRY and CDR2 is SYGVKD in the germline V gene. The CDR3 totals 13 residues. The ends lost 11 bases at V and 0 bases at J; junction bases unmatched: 4. The CDR3 DNA sequence: TGTGCCGTCGGGGGGAGCTCCTACAATGAGCAGTTCTTC. It encodes CAVGGSSYNEQFF.